These 26 T cell receptor beta chains were sequenced from one sample in a study of CD8+CD57+ T cells in acquired aplastic anemia. The TCR beta profiling, which covered VDJ combination and CDR3 sequence, was carried out using genomic DNA as the template. Each CDR3 protein is one row after TCRdb ran MiXCR on the reads. The table has approximately 200,000 distinct CDR3 sequences, approximately 49% seen once. The sample taken for sequencing was sorted CD4+, CD8+, or CD8+CD57+ T cells (not recorded which) from PBMCs. The receptors stem from a human donor in good health, serving as a control.

Regarding this clonotype: This may be a read error, as it is one base from a much larger clone. V gene TRBV7-9 combines with J gene TRBJ2-1; perhaps D is TRBD1 or TRBD2 (5 bases each). This CDR3 is built from 16 residues. The germline V gene has CDR1 SEHNR and CDR2 FQNEAQ (reference sequence). The CDR3 bases are TGTGCCAGCAGCTTAAGGTCGGGGACCCTTTCGCATGAGCAGCTCTTC. Its translation is CASSLRSGTLSHEQLF.

V is TRBV10-1 and J is TRBJ2-7, with no clear D. CDR1 WNHNN and CDR2 SYGVQD come from the germline V gene (reference sequence). The length of the CDR3 is 13 residues. V was trimmed by 2 bases and J by 3 bases, leaving 8 bases between them. Here the CDR3 reads CASSEANNYEQYF. CDR3 DNA sequence: TGCGCCAGCAGTGAGGCCAACAACTACGAGCAGTACTTC.

A remark on this clonotype: A single base separates this from a much larger clone, so it may be a read error. This rearrangement joins TRBV20-1 to TRBJ2-5, with 12 bases identical to TRBD2. The CDR3 sequence is 16 residues long. Germline trimming cut 5 bases from V and 5 bases from J; bases unmatched to any gene: 12. Germline CDR1 and CDR2: DFQATT and SNEGSKA (reference sequence). The CDR3: CSARKTSGGPRETQYF. CDR3 coding DNA: TGCAGTGCTCGCAAGACTAGCGGGGGCCCCCGGGAGACCCAGTACTTC.

The chain combines TRBV19 with TRBJ2-7, with a weak D call TRBD2 (6 bases). Trimming pared 3 bases from V and 3 bases from J, leaving 15 bases between. The length of the CDR3 is 15 residues. CDR1 is LNHDA and CDR2 is SQIVND in the germline V gene (reference sequence). The CDR3 nucleotides read TGTGCCAGTAGTATCACGGGACTTGTCTACTACGAGCAGTACTTC. It translates to CASSITGLVYYEQYF.

This chain joins TRBV10-2 and TRBJ2-7; 13 bases fit TRBD2. The J segment lost 0 bases and the V segment lost 2 bases, leaving 4 bases of the junction unmatched. The CDR3 runs to 17 residues. CDR1 and CDR2 (germline): WSHSY, SAAADI. Written as DNA, the CDR3 is TGCGCCAGCAGTGAGCCCGGACTAGCGGGGGACTCCTACGAGCAGTACTTC. This translates into CASSEPGLAGDSYEQYF.

In its sample, this clonotype was seen many times. V and J are TRBV5-6 and TRBJ1-5; D perhaps matches TRBD1 (5 bases). This CDR3 is 15 amino acids long. Germline-derived CDR1 and CDR2 are SGHDT and YYEEEE. V gave up 3 bases and J gave up 1 base, with 11 bases separating them. CDR3 sequence reads: CASSSWGRSNQPQHF. CDR3 in DNA: TGTGCCAGCAGCTCCTGGGGACGGAGCAATCAGCCCCAGCATTTT.

This clonotype was recorded many times. The chain carries TRBV6-5 and TRBJ1-4, with a tentative D call TRBD1 (6 bases). V lost 5 bases, J lost 1 base, and 14 bases lay in between. This CDR3 has 16 residues. The germline V gene has CDR1 MNHEY and CDR2 SVGAGI. CDR3 in DNA: TGTGCCAGCAGTCGGACAGCTCTGATAACTAATGAAAAACTGTTTTTT. Its protein product is CASSRTALITNEKLFF.

Many counts were recorded for this clonotype. The chain has TRBV25-1 and TRBJ1-1; the D gene is possibly TRBD1 (6 bases). The CDR3 covers 13 residues. The germline V gene encodes CDR1 MGHDK and CDR2 SYGVNS. V was shortened by 4 bases and J by 4 bases, with 10 bases between the two germline ends. CDR3 amino acids: CASSANRVTEAFF. The DNA for the CDR3 is TGTGCCAGCAGTGCAAACAGGGTCACTGAAGCTTTCTTT.

The sample holds a few counts of this clonotype. The chain carries TRBV7-9 and TRBJ1-2; 7 bases match TRBD1. V lost 10 bases to trimming and J lost 5 bases; unmatched junction nucleotides: 16. The V gene's germline CDR1 is SEHNR and CDR2 FQNEAQ (reference sequence). CDR3 length: 15 amino acids. The CDR3 here is CAISEKTGIRYGYTF. The CDR3 coding sequence is TGTGCCATCAGTGAGAAGACAGGGATTAGGTATGGCTACACCTTC.

This clonotype was seen ten or more times. V is TRBV5-4 and J is TRBJ1-4; TRBD1 is a possible D gene (5 bases). This CDR3 has 15 residues. CDR1 is SGHNT and CDR2 is YYREEE in the germline V gene (reference sequence). V was shortened by 4 bases and J by 7 bases, with 17 bases between the two germline ends. Written as DNA, the CDR3 is TGTGCCAGCAGCCGGGGGGGTTCTTCTTCTGAAAAACTGTTTTTT. Amino acids: CASSRGGSSSEKLFF.

This clonotype was seen a few times. The rearrangement uses TRBV19 and TRBJ2-2; no clear D. Deletions cut 6 bases from V and 5 bases from J, with 4 bases between. Germline V gene sequence: CDR1 LNHDA, CDR2 SQIVND (reference sequence). The length of the CDR3 is 11 residues. CDR3 sequence: CASRRTGELFF. The CDR3 coding sequence is TGTGCCAGTAGAAGGACCGGGGAGCTGTTTTTT.

This clonotype occurred many times. The J gene is TRBJ2-7, the V gene TRBV6-1, with 8 bases fitting TRBD1. V shed 2 bases, J shed 3 bases, and the junction held 3 bases outside the gene matches. The CDR3 loop spans 14 amino acids. In germline, CDR1 is MNHNS, CDR2 SASEGT. CDR3 sequence reads: CASSEPGQGYEQYF. Written as DNA, the CDR3 is TGTGCCAGCAGTGAACCAGGACAGGGCTACGAGCAGTACTTC.

In this sample, this clonotype turned up a few times. This chain links TRBV10-3 with TRBJ2-6, with a weak D call TRBD2 (6 bases). Germline V gene sequence: CDR1 ENHRY, CDR2 SYGVKD. Trimming left V 6 bases short and J 3 bases short, with 12 bases between. The CDR3 runs to 15 residues. The CDR3 bases are TGTGCCATCAGGCGGGATGGAGGTGGGGCCAACGTCCTGACTTTC. Translated: CAIRRDGGGANVLTF.

V and J are TRBV20-1 and TRBJ1-2, with unresolved D. V shed 3 bases and J shed 4 bases, with 15 bases lying between them. This CDR3 is built from 14 residues. Per germline, CDR1 DFQATT and CDR2 SNEGSKA (reference sequence). The CDR3 loop reads CSASKESGFYGYTF. Here the CDR3 DNA reads TGCAGTGCTAGTAAAGAATCCGGGTTCTATGGCTACACCTTC.

The genes are TRBV10-3 and TRBJ2-5; a possible D gene is TRBD2 (6 bases). Germline CDR1 ENHRY, CDR2 SYGVKD. V lost 6 bases to trimming and J lost 1 base, with 6 bases between them. The CDR3 is 12 amino acids. The CDR3: CAISGGQETQYF. The DNA of the CDR3 is TGTGCCATCAGCGGGGGCCAAGAGACCCAGTACTTC.

V and J are TRBV18 and TRBJ1-1; D is unresolved. The V end was cut by 6 bases, the J end by 1 base, with 12 bases between. This CDR3 is 14 amino acids long. Per germline, CDR1 KGHSH and CDR2 LQKENI. CDR3 DNA sequence: TGTGCCAGCTCTCCCTCCGGCAGGAACACTGAAGCTTTCTTT. Its translation: CASSPSGRNTEAFF.

This clonotype was recorded a few times. The chain links TRBV7-6 to TRBJ2-2; the D gene is possibly TRBD2 (5 bases). Germline V CDR1 and CDR2: SGHVS, FNYEAQ. The V gene lost 1 base and the J gene lost 5 bases, with 5 bases spanning the gap. This CDR3 contains 13 residues. CDR3 sequence reads: CASSLGETGELFF. The CDR3, as DNA: TGTGCCAGCAGCTTAGGGGAGACCGGGGAGCTGTTTTTT.

This chain joins TRBV9 and TRBJ1-3; D is uncertain. Germline CDR1 SGDLS, CDR2 YYNGEE. This CDR3 has 14 amino acids. Between the trimmed V and J ends, which lost 4 bases and 3 bases, there was a span of 11 bases. The CDR3, as DNA: TGTGCCAGCAGCACCGCGCGGGTTGGAAACACCATATATTTT. Protein sequence: CASSTARVGNTIYF.

V gene TRBV29-1 combines with J gene TRBJ2-7; D not resolved. Looked up from germline, CDR1 is SQVTM and CDR2 is ANQGSEA. CDR3 size: 11 residues. The CDR3 is CAATKLYEQYF. CDR3 in DNA: TGCGCCGCGACCAAATTGTACGAGCAGTACTTC.

The chain links TRBV7-8 to TRBJ1-5; D gene ambiguous. The germline V gene has CDR1 SGHVS and CDR2 FQNEAQ. The CDR3 is 14 amino acids. Trimming removed 0 bases at V and 7 bases at J, with 10 bases between. Here the CDR3 DNA reads TGTGCCAGCAGCTTAGCAGAGAATGGGCAGCCCCAGCATTTT. Translated: CASSLAENGQPQHF.

The rearrangement uses TRBV15 and TRBJ2-7; a weak D match, TRBD2 (6 bases). The CDR3 loop spans 13 amino acids. The V gene's germline CDR1 is LNHNV and CDR2 YYDKDF (reference sequence). Trimming pared 10 bases from V and 9 bases from J, leaving 22 bases between. As DNA, the CDR3 is TGTGCCAGCAAGAGCCGGAGGGATTCTCGGCAGTACTTC. It is translated as CASKSRRDSRQYF. Full variable domain (outside the CDR3, taken from reference TRBV15 and TRBJ2-7): DAMVIQNPRYQVTQFGKPVTLSCSQTLNHNVMYWYQQKSSQAPKLLFHYYDKDFNNEADTPDNFQSRRPNTSFCFLDIRSPGLGDTAMYLCASKSRRDSRQYFGPGTRLTVT.

There are a few counts of this clonotype. A much larger clone differs from this one at a single base, so this may be a read error. This rearrangement joins TRBV7-2 to TRBJ1-4; 9 bases align to TRBD1. The CDR3 is 14 residues long. The ends lost 5 bases at V and 8 bases at J; junction bases unmatched: 6. From germline, CDR1 is SGHTA and CDR2 FQGNSA. The CDR3 DNA reads as TGTGCCAGCAGCCCCGGGACAGGGCTAGAAAAACTGTTTTTT. It specifies CASSPGTGLEKLFF.

This clonotype has at least ten counts. The V gene is TRBV5-1, the J gene TRBJ2-5, with 9 bases matching TRBD1. Germline V lookup: CDR1 SGHRS, CDR2 YFSETQ. Trimming at V came to 4 bases and at J to 3 bases, leaving 10 bases not matched to a gene. The CDR3 is made up of 16 amino acids. The CDR3 DNA sequence: TGCGCCAGCAGCAAAGGGACAGGGAGGGCTGAAGAGACCCAGTACTTC. It is translated as CASSKGTGRAEETQYF.

The rearrangement links TRBV19 to TRBJ1-5; maybe TRBD1 (5 bases). The CDR3 spans 13 residues. Germline V CDR1 and CDR2: LNHDA, SQIVND (reference sequence). V shed 4 bases and J shed 6 bases, with 10 bases lying between them. CDR3 in amino acids: CASSKGRGQPQHF. The CDR3 DNA reads as TGTGCCAGTAGTAAGGGGAGGGGTCAGCCCCAGCATTTT.

Comments on this clonotype: The conserved final phenylalanine or tryptophan is absent from the CDR3, which likely points to a read error. The gene calls are TRBV14 and TRBJ1-1; D call uncertain. Germline lookup yields CDR1 SGHDN and CDR2 FVKESK. The length of the CDR3 is 14 residues. The CDR3: CASSQDRLNTEAFS. For the CDR3, the DNA is TGTGCTAGCAGCCAGGACCGATTGAACACTGAAGCTTTCTCT.

This clonotype was observed at least ten times. The V call is TRBV6-1, the J call TRBJ1-5; D may be TRBD1 (6 bases). V was cut by 4 bases and J by 2 bases, with 15 bases left in between. The CDR3 has 16 amino acids. Germline V gene sequence: CDR1 MNHNS, CDR2 SASEGT. CDR3 sequence reads: CASSGRGFDGNQPQHF. As DNA, the CDR3 is TGTGCCAGCAGTGGTAGGGGGTTCGATGGCAATCAGCCCCAGCATTTT.